The source of this TCR beta chain is a study of radiotherapy plus CTLA-4 blockade in lung cancer. As for the study in general: Disease control was achieved by 31% of patients, and objective responses by about 19%.

For this clone: What it recognizes is unknown.

Patients had chemo-refractory metastatic non-small-cell lung cancer and received focal radiation plus CTLA-4 blockade that used ipilimumab. Study-level points and caveats: Radiotherapy was combined with ipilimumab, and tumor-derived TCR clones then expanded in blood. Response was reportedly best predicted by early blood T cell clone dynamics, with interferon-beta.

Using immunoSEQ multiplex PCR, the repertoire was profiled, and TCRdb retains in-frame clones only, with some absent. The table has 45,000 to 55,000 clones, around nine tenths seen once; the top ten hold about a sixth. The clonotype originates from a human donor with non-small cell lung cancer that progressed on radiotherapy plus ipilimumab. Some clones in this sample may be carry-over from other donors' samples. Sequences were derived from peripheral blood, sampled from a patient treated with radiotherapy plus ipilimumab.

The CDR3 sequence: CASGQSNTEAFF. DNA for the CDR3: TGTGCCAGCGGACAGTCAAACACTGAAGCTTTCTTT. The rearrangement uses TRBV5-4 and TRBJ1-1; possibly TRBD1 for D (6 bases). The germline V gene has CDR1 SGHNT and CDR2 YYREEE (reference sequence). The CDR3 is 12 residues long. V was pared by 7 bases and J by 2 bases, with 9 bases between.